This entry lists 31 T cell receptor beta chains sequenced from one sample in a study of blood T cell repertoires in COVID-19. Profiling relied on immunoSEQ multiplex PCR, and the TCRdb table lists in-frame clones only, not all of them. The data contain approximately 480,000 clones, 75% to 90% of them singletons. The sequencing input was peripheral blood. These receptors came from a man aged 18-30 years with COVID-19, enrolled during active disease.

The rearrangement uses TRBV6-5 and TRBJ2-7; TRBD2 is a possible D gene (5 bases). This CDR3 is built from 13 residues. Germline V gene sequence: CDR1 MNHEY, CDR2 SVGAGI. V was clipped by 3 bases and J by 4 bases, with 10 bases between them. As DNA, the CDR3 is TGTGCCAGCAGTTATACACGGGGATACGAGCAGTACTTC. It yields the protein CASSYTRGYEQYF.

The chain couples TRBV6-5 to TRBJ2-7; a weak D match, TRBD2 (5 bases). The CDR3 runs 12 residues. The germline gives CDR1 MNHEY, CDR2 SVGAGI. V gave up 6 bases and J gave up 8 bases, with 14 bases separating them. The CDR3 DNA sequence: TGTGCCAGCAGCCGGGAAGGCCTCCAGCAGTACTTC. Protein product: CASSREGLQQYF.

This clone was seen just once. This rearrangement joins TRBV15 to TRBJ2-1; tentative D call: TRBD2 (5 bases). Looked up from germline, CDR1 is LNHNV and CDR2 is YYDKDF (reference sequence). Trimming shortened V by 1 base and J by 2 bases, and 9 bases separated the two germline ends. The CDR3 runs to 15 residues. CDR3 coding DNA: TGTGCCACCAGCAGAGCCAGCGGAGCCTACAATGAGCAGTTCTTC. This sequence encodes CATSRASGAYNEQFF.

The chain employs TRBV3-1 (or the pseudogene TRBV3-2) and TRBJ2-2, with D perhaps TRBD1 (6 bases). In germline, CDR1 is LGHDT, CDR2 YNNKEL (reference sequence). CDR3 length: 17 residues. V lost 5 bases to trimming and J lost 9 bases, with 25 bases between them. CDR3 protein: CASSTLGLTGSSRELFF. In DNA, the CDR3 is TGTGCCAGCAGCACCTTGGGCCTTACAGGGTCAAGCCGGGAGCTGTTTTTT.

The genes are TRBV12-3 or TRBV12-4 and TRBJ1-1; a weak D match, TRBD1 (6 bases). This CDR3 region has 13 residues. V lost 7 bases, J lost 7 bases, and 16 bases lay in between. Here the CDR3 DNA reads TGTGCCAGCACGGCGGGGGGGCGTAATGAAGCTTTCTTT. As protein: CASTAGGRNEAFF.

The chain recombines TRBV14 with TRBJ1-5; a possible D gene is TRBD1 (5 bases). CDR1 SGHDN and CDR2 FVKESK come from the germline V gene. This CDR3 is 17 amino acids long. Trimming removed 4 bases from V and 0 bases from J, with 16 bases in between. For the CDR3, the DNA is TGTGCCAGCAGCCCTTGGACAAGAAAAGATAGCAATCAGCCCCAGCATTTT. It encodes CASSPWTRKDSNQPQHF.

The V call is TRBV7-2, the J call TRBJ2-7, with 9 bases matching TRBD1. Looked up from germline, CDR1 is SGHTA and CDR2 is FQGNSA. The CDR3 sequence is 14 residues long. Trimming cost V 5 bases and J 2 bases; bases outside gene matches: 4. Written as DNA, the CDR3 is TGTGCCAGCAGCCGGGGACAGGGAGCCTACGAGCAGTACTTC. The encoded protein is CASSRGQGAYEQYF. Complete variable domain (other parts from reference TRBV7-2 and TRBJ2-7): GAGVSQSPSNKVTEKGKDVELRCDPISGHTALYWYRQSLGQGLEFLIYFQGNSAPDKSGLPSDRFSAERTGGSVSTLTIQRTQQEDSAVYLCASSRGQGAYEQYFGPGTRLTVT.

This sequence joins TRBV11-2 and TRBJ1-2, with 8 bases aligning to TRBD1. The CDR3 totals 15 residues. The germline CDR1 and CDR2 sequences are SGHAT and FQNNGV. With V trimmed by 1 base and J by 4 bases, 5 bases remained unmatched. The CDR3 DNA sequence: TGTGCCAGCAGCTTAGGGGGAACAGGGGGCTATGGCTACACCTTC. Encoded protein: CASSLGGTGGYGYTF.

The chain recombines TRBV28 with TRBJ1-5; D gene unclear. The CDR3 is made up of 15 amino acids. Per the germline V gene, CDR1 is MDHEN and CDR2 is SYDVKM. Trimming took 8 bases from V and 1 from J, leaving 15 bases between them. CDR3 sequence: CASRYLPQSNQPQHF. The CDR3, as DNA: TGTGCCAGCCGCTACTTGCCCCAAAGCAATCAGCCCCAGCATTTT.

As concerns this clone: The sample has other DNA sequences that encode this CDR3 too. This chain joins TRBV27 and TRBJ2-7, with TRBD1 matching over 7 bases. V lost 5 bases, J lost 0 bases, and 1 base stayed unmatched. From germline, CDR1 is MNHEY and CDR2 SMNVEV (reference sequence). The CDR3 spans 13 residues. The CDR3 region has the DNA TGTGCCAGCAGTAGGGACAGCTCCTACGAGCAGTACTTC. It codes for CASSRDSSYEQYF.

The rearrangement uses TRBV24-1 and TRBJ2-3; 11 nucleotides line up with TRBD2. Germline V CDR1 and CDR2: KGHDR, SFDVKD. CDR3 length: 16 amino acids. Trimming at V came to 12 bases and at J to 5 bases, leaving 15 bases not matched to a gene. The CDR3 here is CAPPRGSGRAEDTQYF. CDR3 DNA: TGTGCCCCCCCTAGGGGTAGCGGGAGGGCCGAAGATACGCAGTATTTT.

The chain combines TRBV27 with TRBJ2-3; TRBD1 might be the D (5 bases). Trimming removed 6 bases from V and 0 bases from J, with 10 bases in between. Germline-derived CDR1 and CDR2 are MNHEY and SMNVEV (reference sequence). The CDR3 runs to 14 residues. The CDR3 loop reads CASSPRASTDTQYF. CDR3 nucleotides: TGTGCCAGCAGCCCCAGGGCCAGCACAGATACGCAGTATTTT.

The chain has TRBV19 and TRBJ2-7; tentatively, D is TRBD1 (6 bases). Germline CDR1 and CDR2: LNHDA and SQIVND (reference sequence). Trimming left V 5 bases short and J 2 bases short, with 16 bases between. The CDR3 contains 15 residues. The CDR3 DNA reads as TGTGCCAGTAGTTTTGGGGGCAGGCCCACCTACGAGCAGTACTTC. As protein: CASSFGGRPTYEQYF.

This chain uses TRBV7-2 with TRBJ2-5; 9 nucleotides line up with TRBD2. Per germline, CDR1 SGHTA and CDR2 FQGNSA. Trimming at V came to 3 bases and at J to 2 bases, leaving 1 base not matched to a gene. The CDR3 contains 14 residues. For the CDR3, the DNA is TGTGCCAGCAGCTTCCTAGCGGGACAAGAGACCCAGTACTTC. Translating it yields CASSFLAGQETQYF.

This clone appeared a single time. The rearrangement links TRBV3-1 (or the pseudogene TRBV3-2) to TRBJ2-2, with D possibly TRBD2 on 6 matching bases. V was trimmed by 4 bases and J by 8 bases, leaving 8 bases between them. This CDR3 is built from 12 residues. Looked up from germline, CDR1 is LGHDT and CDR2 is YNNKEL (reference sequence). The CDR3 coding sequence is TGTGCCAGCAGCCGACGGGAGGGGGAGCTGTTTTTT. Its translation: CASSRREGELFF.

CDR3 bases: TGTGCCAGCAGCGTATCGGCTAGTCCTGGAAATGAGCAGTTCTTC. Protein product: CASSVSASPGNEQFF. The V call is TRBV9, the J call TRBJ2-1; D not certain. The length of the CDR3 is 15 residues. CDR1 is SGDLS, CDR2 YYNGEE, per germline. V dropped 1 base and J dropped 7 bases, with 15 bases sitting between them.

V gene TRBV19 combines with J gene TRBJ2-1, with D tentatively TRBD2 (7 bases). Germline V lookup: CDR1 LNHDA, CDR2 SQIVND (reference sequence). The CDR3 totals 18 residues. Trimming cost V 3 bases and J 0 bases, with 18 bases left between them. CDR3 sequence (DNA): TGTGCCAGTAGTATGCGAGGCGGGGGCGCTAGCTCCTACAATGAGCAGTTCTTC. Translated, it gives CASSMRGGGASSYNEQFF. Complete variable domain (other parts from reference TRBV19 and TRBJ2-1): DGGITQSPKYLFRKEGQNVTLSCEQNLNHDAMYWYRQDPGQGLRLIYYSQIVNDFQKGDIAEGYSVSREKKESFPLTVTSAQKNPTAFYLCASSMRGGGASSYNEQFFGPGTRLTVL.

The rearrangement uses TRBV24-1 and TRBJ2-5, with unresolved D. The V and J ends lost 5 bases and 3 bases respectively, with 9 bases between them. The CDR3 consists of 13 residues. Looked up from germline, CDR1 is KGHDR and CDR2 is SFDVKD. The CDR3 DNA reads TGTGCCACCAGTGCAGGAACAAAAGAGACCCAGTACTTC. Amino acids: CATSAGTKETQYF.

The chain employs TRBV7-9 and TRBJ2-7, with D perhaps TRBD1 (5 bases). The CDR3 runs to 11 residues. CDR1 and CDR2 (germline): SEHNR, FQNEAQ (reference sequence). Trimming took off 5 bases at V and 7 bases at J, with 9 bases between the two ends. The CDR3 is CASSGRTEQYF. In nucleotides, the CDR3 is TGTGCCAGCAGCGGCCGGACAGAGCAGTACTTC. The full variable domain, its missing parts supplied by reference TRBV7-9 and TRBJ2-7, is DTGVSQNPRHKITKRGQNVTFRCDPISEHNRLYWYRQTLGQGPEFLTYFQNEAQLEKSRLLSDRFSAERPKGSFSTLEIQRTEQGDSAMYLCASSGRTEQYFGPGTRLTVT.

The rearrangement uses TRBV6-5 and TRBJ2-7; D is unresolved. Germline CDR1 is MNHEY and CDR2 is SVGAGI. This CDR3 has 13 amino acids. Trimming shortened V by 5 bases and J by 2 bases, and 10 bases separated the two germline ends. CDR3 loop: CASSMTRTYEQYF. As DNA, the CDR3 is TGTGCCAGCAGTATGACCAGGACCTACGAGCAGTACTTC.

The rearrangement joins TRBV24-1 to TRBJ2-1; 8 nucleotides align to TRBD1. Germline V gene data show CDR1 as KGHDR and CDR2 as SFDVKD. There are 15 residues in the CDR3. V gave up 2 bases and J gave up 6 bases; unmatched junction bases: 5. CDR3: CATSDYGQGGNEQFF. CDR3 coding DNA: TGTGCCACCAGTGATTATGGACAGGGTGGCAATGAGCAGTTCTTC.

The CDR3 sequence: CAISDRGEQYF. The CDR3 nucleotides are TGTGCCATCAGTGACCGGGGAGAGCAGTACTTC. The chain joins TRBV10-3 to TRBJ2-7; maybe TRBD2 (5 bases). The CDR3 is 11 residues long. Trimming took 3 bases from V and 7 from J, leaving 7 bases between them. Germline V lookup: CDR1 ENHRY, CDR2 SYGVKD.

Of note for this clone: Additional DNA sequences in this sample encode the identical CDR3. The V call is TRBV18, the J call TRBJ2-7; 7 bases match TRBD1. The V gene's germline CDR1 is KGHSH and CDR2 LQKENI. This CDR3 contains 12 residues. The junction had 2 bases not matched to a gene; V was cut back by 3 bases and J by 6 bases. Written as DNA, the CDR3 is TGTGCCAGCTCACCGTCAGGGGGCGAGCAGTACTTC. It translates to CASSPSGGEQYF. The full variable domain, rest sourced from reference TRBV18 and TRBJ2-7, is NAGVMQNPRHLVRRRGQEARLRCSPMKGHSHVYWYRQLPEEGLKFMVYLQKENIIDESGMPKERFSAEFPKEGPSILRIQQVVRGDSAAYFCASSPSGGEQYFGPGTRLTVT.

The chain employs TRBV10-1 and TRBJ2-7; TRBD2 might be the D (5 bases). Germline CDR1 and CDR2: WNHNN and SYGVQD (reference sequence). Trimming left V 3 bases short and J 3 bases short, with 9 bases between. CDR3 length: 13 residues. The CDR3 sequence is CASSESSGYEQYF. CDR3 bases: TGCGCCAGCAGTGAATCGAGCGGCTACGAGCAGTACTTC.

This sequence joins TRBV5-1 and TRBJ1-1; a weak D match, TRBD1 (5 bases). Per the germline V gene, CDR1 is SGHRS and CDR2 is YFSETQ. This CDR3 spans 14 amino acids. V gave up 2 bases and J gave up 3 bases, with 11 bases separating them. The CDR3 is CASSFWGVDTEAFF. The CDR3 DNA reads TGCGCCAGCAGCTTTTGGGGGGTCGACACTGAAGCTTTCTTT.

The V gene is TRBV19, the J gene TRBJ1-5; D gene uncertain. CDR3 length equals 15 residues. Germline V lookup: CDR1 LNHDA, CDR2 SQIVND (reference sequence). The V gene lost 5 bases and the J gene lost 7 bases, with 18 bases spanning the gap. CDR3 in amino acids: CASSANFGPFQPQHF. The DNA for the CDR3 is TGTGCCAGTAGTGCCAATTTTGGCCCGTTCCAGCCCCAGCATTTT. Full variable domain (missing parts from reference TRBV19 and TRBJ1-5): DGGITQSPKYLFRKEGQNVTLSCEQNLNHDAMYWYRQDPGQGLRLIYYSQIVNDFQKGDIAEGYSVSREKKESFPLTVTSAQKNPTAFYLCASSANFGPFQPQHFGDGTRLSIL.

The chain employs TRBV4-1 and TRBJ2-1; 7 bases match TRBD1. With V trimmed by 2 bases and J by 3 bases, 1 base remained unmatched. The germline V gene has CDR1 MGHRA and CDR2 YSYEKL. The CDR3 runs to 14 residues. Written as DNA, the CDR3 is TGCGCCAGCAGCCAAACAGGGGACTACAATGAGCAGTTCTTC. It translates to CASSQTGDYNEQFF.

This clone was observed a single time. The chain is built from TRBV5-5 and TRBJ2-7; a weak D match, TRBD1 (6 bases). The CDR3 is 15 residues long. Trimming left V 3 bases short and J 5 bases short, with 18 bases between. Germline CDR1 is SGHKS and CDR2 is YYEKEE (reference sequence). Here the CDR3 DNA reads TGTGCCAGCAGCTACTTTGACAGGAACATTAACGAGCAGTACTTC. Its translation: CASSYFDRNINEQYF.

The V gene is TRBV7-6, the J gene TRBJ1-5; maybe TRBD1 (6 bases). V was pared by 5 bases and J by 7 bases, with 18 bases between. The CDR3 consists of 15 residues. CDR1 is SGHVS and CDR2 is FNYEAQ in the germline V gene. The CDR3 here is CASSPNTGLFQPQHF. The CDR3 DNA follows: TGTGCCAGCAGCCCTAACACAGGGCTTTTCCAGCCCCAGCATTTT.

The chain uses TRBV7-2 and TRBJ2-7; 7 bases are shared with TRBD2. CDR3 length equals 15 residues. Germline CDR1 reads SGHTA; CDR2 reads FQGNSA. V was clipped by 7 bases and J by 1 base; unmatched bases: 10. CDR3 region: CASTPGSGVSYEQYF. The CDR3 coding sequence is TGTGCCAGCACACCGGGGAGCGGGGTTTCCTACGAGCAGTACTTC.

The chain is built from TRBV21-1 and TRBJ2-7; the D call in the table, TRBD2, was not verified against the DNA. TRBV21-1 represents a pseudogene. The CDR3 has 15 amino acids. The chain's CDR3 is CASSARPVIGYEQYF. The CDR3 DNA follows: TGTGCCAGCAGCGCCCGACCGGTAATCGGGTACGAGCAGTACTTC.